These 20 T cell receptor beta chains originate from one sample sequenced in a study of glioma-infiltrating T cells after dendritic cell vaccination. The sample's time point: after dendritic cell vaccination, including at tumor progression/relapse. TCRdb's table, derived via immunoSEQ multiplex PCR, lists solely in-frame clones and lacks some. The profile shows roughly 85,000 clones, 85% of them singletons. The sequencing here drew on blood, taken after dendritic cell vaccination. These receptor sequences come from a human donor with glioblastoma.

The chain combines TRBV30 with TRBJ2-1; 10 bases are shared with TRBD2. This CDR3 is built from 15 residues. Unmatched junction bases numbered 7, after V lost 4 bases and J lost 4 bases. Germline CDR1 and CDR2: GTSNPN and SVGIG (reference sequence). CDR3 in DNA: TGTGCCTGGACCACACTAGCGGGGATTTACAATGAGCAGTTCTTC. This sequence encodes CAWTTLAGIYNEQFF.

V and J are TRBV7-9 and TRBJ2-3; D is ambiguous. This CDR3 has 14 residues. The germline gives CDR1 SEHNR, CDR2 FQNEAQ (reference sequence). V was shortened by 8 bases and J by 4 bases, with 16 bases between the two germline ends. CDR3 nucleotides: TGTGCCAGCGTTCTTCCACAGTCCTCAGATACGCAGTATTTT. Translation: CASVLPQSSDTQYF.

This sequence joins TRBV28 and TRBJ1-1, with 7 bases aligning to TRBD1. CDR1 MDHEN and CDR2 SYDVKM come from the germline V gene. Losses at the gene ends were 3 bases for V and 2 bases for J; bases not matched to a gene: 6. This CDR3 comprises 15 residues. The CDR3 sequence is CASSFQRQGNTEAFF. The CDR3 nucleotides read TGTGCCAGCAGTTTCCAAAGACAGGGAAACACTGAAGCTTTCTTT.

This clone appeared a single time. The chain links TRBV7-6 to TRBJ1-5; maybe TRBD1 (5 bases). In germline, CDR1 is SGHVS, CDR2 FNYEAQ. Trimming stripped 1 base from V and 3 bases from J, with 13 bases between. This CDR3 region has 16 residues. The CDR3 coding sequence is TGTGCCAGCAGCTTAGTAGCTCGGGGGGTCAATCAGCCCCAGCATTTT. Translating it yields CASSLVARGVNQPQHF. Drawing the rest from reference TRBV7-6 and TRBJ1-5, the complete variable domain is GAGVSQSPRYKVTKRGQDVALRCDPISGHVSLYWYRQALGQGPEFLTYFNYEAQQDKSGLPNDRFSAERPEGSISTLTIQRTEQRDSAMYRCASSLVARGVNQPQHFGDGTRLSIL.

The chain combines TRBV6-5 with TRBJ2-7, with no clear D. The germline V and J ends were trimmed by 0 bases and 0 bases, with 9 bases remaining between them. CDR1 and CDR2 (germline): MNHEY, SVGAGI. This CDR3 is 15 amino acids long. The chain's CDR3 is CASSYSRVSSYEQYF. CDR3 coding DNA: TGTGCCAGCAGTTACTCTCGGGTTAGCTCCTACGAGCAGTACTTC.

The chain links TRBV7-6 to TRBJ2-1; 12 nucleotides align to TRBD2. Germline assignment: CDR1 SGHVS and CDR2 FNYEAQ. There are 21 residues in the CDR3. After removal of 4 bases from V and 4 bases from J, the junction contained 20 bases not matched to a gene. In DNA form, the CDR3 reads TGTGCCAGCAGCTCCCCCCTCGAGGTACTAGCGGGAGGAGGGCCTTACAATGAGCAGTTCTTC. Amino acids: CASSSPLEVLAGGGPYNEQFF.

V and J are TRBV5-8 and TRBJ1-2, with 10 positions matching TRBD1. Germline CDR1 is SGHTS and CDR2 is YDEGEE. There are 15 residues in the CDR3. V dropped 4 bases and J dropped 7; count of bases not matched to a gene: 10. CDR3: CASSRRGTGDPGYTF. In nucleotides, the CDR3 is TGTGCCAGCAGCCGTAGAGGGACAGGGGATCCTGGCTACACCTTC.

The chain links TRBV7-6 to TRBJ2-1; 11 bases line up with TRBD2. Per germline, CDR1 SGHVS and CDR2 FNYEAQ. Germline trimming cut 2 bases from V and 9 bases from J; bases unmatched to any gene: 9. The CDR3 is 16 residues long. CDR3 nucleotides: TGTGCCAGCAGCTTACTAGGGACTAGCGGAAGGGCTGAGCAGTTCTTC. This sequence encodes CASSLLGTSGRAEQFF.

V is TRBV5-1 and J is TRBJ2-7, with TRBD1 matching over 7 bases. The CDR3 contains 14 residues. The germline V gene has CDR1 SGHRS and CDR2 YFSETQ. J lost 2 bases, V lost 4 bases, and 6 bases had no gene match. The CDR3 sequence is CASSEPTGTYEQYF. In DNA form, the CDR3 reads TGCGCCAGCAGCGAACCGACAGGGACCTACGAGCAGTACTTC. The variable domain in full, completed from reference TRBV5-1 and TRBJ2-7, reads KAGVTQTPRYLIKTRGQQVTLSCSPISGHRSVSWYQQTPGQGLQFLFEYFSETQRNKGNFPGRFSGRQFSNSRSEMNVSTLELGDSALYLCASSEPTGTYEQYFGPGTRLTVT.

The chain carries TRBV19 and TRBJ1-5; 7 bases are a match to TRBD1. With 5 bases clipped from V and 5 bases from J, the junction kept 12 bases outside the gene matches. Germline V gene sequence: CDR1 LNHDA, CDR2 SQIVND (reference sequence). The CDR3 is 16 residues long. CDR3 coding DNA: TGTGCCAGTAGTGTCCGGGACAGTATTGTCTATCAGCCCCAGCATTTT. Translating it yields CASSVRDSIVYQPQHF.

V usage is TRBV9 and J usage is TRBJ1-2; perhaps TRBD1 as D (6 bases). Germline V CDR1 and CDR2: SGDLS, YYNGEE. This CDR3 is built from 14 residues. The V gene lost 3 bases and the J gene lost 9 bases, with 18 bases spanning the gap. In DNA form, the CDR3 reads TGTGCCAGCAGCGCCACCGTAGGGGACACCAGCTACACCTTC. This sequence encodes CASSATVGDTSYTF.

The J gene is TRBJ2-2, the V gene TRBV9; 11 positions match TRBD2. The J segment lost 1 base and the V segment lost 4 bases, leaving 0 bases of the junction unmatched. The CDR3 sequence is 15 residues long. In germline, CDR1 is SGDLS, CDR2 YYNGEE. CDR3 coding DNA: TGTGCCAGCAGCACTAGCGGGAGGAACACCGGGGAGCTGTTTTTT. Translation: CASSTSGRNTGELFF.

This rearrangement joins TRBV19 to TRBJ2-5, with 14 bases matching TRBD2. This CDR3 comprises 15 residues. After removal of 7 bases from V and 5 bases from J, the junction contained 6 bases not matched to a gene. Germline values: CDR1 LNHDA, CDR2 SQIVND (reference sequence). The CDR3 DNA sequence: TGTGCCAGTAAGACTAGCGGGGGGGCCTTTGAGACCCAGTACTTC. Protein: CASKTSGGAFETQYF.

This sequence joins TRBV5-6 and TRBJ1-1; 10 positions match TRBD1. Germline V gene data show CDR1 as SGHDT and CDR2 as YYEEEE. The CDR3 sequence is 18 residues long. The V gene end was trimmed by 1 base and the J gene end by 4 bases; junction bases not matched to a gene: 13. The CDR3 DNA is TGTGCCAGCAGCTTGATCTCGGCGGGACAGGGGAGGTTCACTGAAGCTTTCTTT. Its protein is CASSLISAGQGRFTEAFF.

The CDR3 loop reads CASSTGTAENEKLFF. As DNA, the CDR3 is TGTGCCAGCAGCACCGGGACAGCGGAGAATGAAAAACTGTTTTTT. The chain links TRBV7-9 to TRBJ1-4, with 7 bases matching TRBD1. The CDR3 consists of 15 residues. V lost 5 bases and J lost 5; bases outside the gene matches: 8. Germline V lookup: CDR1 SEHNR, CDR2 FQNEAQ (reference sequence).

For the CDR3, the DNA is TGTGCCTGGAGCGGACAGAACACCGGGGAGCTGTTTTTT. Translated: CAWSGQNTGELFF. V is TRBV30 and J is TRBJ2-2; D may be TRBD1 (5 bases). The germline CDR1 and CDR2 sequences are GTSNPN and SVGIG (reference sequence). This CDR3 spans 13 amino acids. With 3 bases removed from V and 1 base from J, the gap between germline ends came to 6 bases.

The rearrangement joins TRBV15 to TRBJ2-3; D might be TRBD2 (5 bases). The CDR3 is 16 residues long. V was clipped by 0 bases and J by 0 bases, with 10 bases between them. Germline lookup yields CDR1 LNHNV and CDR2 YYDKDF (reference sequence). CDR3 residues: CATSRDPGISTDTQYF. The CDR3 DNA is TGTGCCACCAGCAGAGACCCGGGAATCAGCACAGATACGCAGTATTTT.

As for this clone: This CDR3 is also generated by other DNA sequences in the sample. V and J are TRBV25-1 and TRBJ2-7; weak D call: TRBD1 (6 bases). CDR3 size: 15 residues. Trimming took 3 bases from V and 5 from J, leaving 17 bases between them. Germline-derived CDR1 and CDR2 are MGHDK and SYGVNS. The CDR3 DNA reads TGTGCCAGCAGTGAGCCTGGACAGACCTCACACGAGCAGTACTTC. It is translated as CASSEPGQTSHEQYF.

This clone was observed a handful of times. This CDR3 is CAIVGRLNTGELFF. In DNA, the CDR3 is TGTGCCATCGTAGGTCGACTGAACACCGGGGAGCTGTTTTTT. The chain links TRBV2 to TRBJ2-2; the D is unclear. Germline V CDR1 and CDR2: SNHLY, FYNNEI. The length of the CDR3 is 14 residues. Trimming shortened V by 10 bases and J by 1 base, and 13 bases separated the two germline ends.

The J gene is TRBJ1-1, the V gene TRBV13; D is uncertain. Germline assignment: CDR1 PRHDT and CDR2 FYEKMQ (reference sequence). CDR3 length: 17 residues. Trimming took off 2 bases at V and 4 bases at J, with 20 bases between the two ends. This CDR3 is CASSLYEWRESSTEAFF. DNA for the CDR3: TGTGCCAGCAGCTTATATGAATGGCGGGAATCTTCCACTGAAGCTTTCTTT.